The clone carrying this T cell receptor (beta chain) occurred a few times. Its cognate antigen is unknown. It was with a sample-barcoded 5' primer and a J-beta primer mix that a second PCR of about 6 to 12 cycles was run. Every cDNA was tagged by a template-switch adaptor with 12 random nucleotides. MiXCR, run by TCRdb on the 5' RACE reads, gives a single entry per CDR3 protein. This sample has about 970,000 distinct CDR3 sequences; just over 50% occur once, and the top ten carry about 21%. The sample belongs to a study of blood T cells in healthy people across ages. Findings and limits, study-wide: Donors of long life had a larger count of naive CD4+ cells and greater diversity than aged donors. It was held that the diversity estimates obtained from one million T cells were underestimates.

Every donor gave about 9 milliliters of peripheral blood. Sequencing input: blood. This TCR came from a woman aged 55-75 years in good health.

In DNA form, the CDR3 reads TGTGCCAGCAGTTACTCCGCTAGCGGGAGGGCCACGAATACGCAGTATTTT. This translates into CASSYSASGRATNTQYF. This chain joins TRBV6-5 and TRBJ2-3; 12 bases match TRBD2. The CDR3 loop spans 17 amino acids. The J segment lost 7 bases and the V segment lost 0 bases, leaving 8 bases of the junction unmatched. The germline CDR1 and CDR2 sequences are MNHEY and SVGAGI.